These 3 T cell receptor beta chains share one sample of origin, sequenced in a study of control samples from healthy donors and cancer patients. TCRdb keeps only in-frame clones here, not all; method: immunoSEQ multiplex PCR. The sample lists about 150,000 clones; about 93% were seen once. Sequenced material: blood. The receptor source for this set is a man aged 50 to 60 in good health.

The V gene is TRBV6-4, the J gene TRBJ1-4; no reliable D call. The ends were cut back, 0 bases at V and 7 bases at J, with 9 bases in the middle. The CDR3 runs to 14 residues. Germline V gene lookup returns CDR1 MRHNA and CDR2 SNTAGT. The chain's CDR3 is CASSDSISSEKLFF. The CDR3 region has the DNA TGTGCCAGCAGTGACTCTATCAGTTCTGAAAAACTGTTTTTT.

V gene TRBV25-1 combines with J gene TRBJ2-3, with 9 bases that match TRBD2. Germline assignment: CDR1 MGHDK and CDR2 SYGVNS. V dropped 1 base and J dropped 4; count of bases not matched to a gene: 6. This CDR3 contains 16 residues. In nucleotides, the CDR3 is TGTGCCAGCAGTGAATGGGTAGCGGGAGCGGCAGATACGCAGTATTTT. Translating it yields CASSEWVAGAADTQYF.

The chain uses TRBV6-5 and TRBJ1-6, with D possibly matching TRBD1 (6 bases). This CDR3 is built from 13 residues. Germline assignment: CDR1 MNHEY and CDR2 SVGAGI. V lost 6 bases, J lost 6 bases, and 9 bases lay in between. CDR3: CASSPDSNSPLHF. The CDR3 coding sequence is TGTGCCAGCAGCCCGGACAGTAATTCACCCCTCCACTTT.